This T cell receptor (beta chain) was sequenced during a study of identical twins. Looked up from germline, CDR1 is SQVTM and CDR2 is ANQGSEA. The ends were cut back, 2 bases at V and 10 bases at J, with 14 bases in the middle. This CDR3 is 12 amino acids long. This clonotype was recorded a few times. One entry per CDR3 protein, called by TCRdb with MiXCR from the 5' RACE reads. The sample carries about 390,000 distinct CDR3 sequences, 8.5% to 10% recorded once. This sequence originates from a woman aged 45-65 years in good health. The sequencing input was naive T cells sorted from blood. The V call is TRBV29-1, the J call TRBJ1-1; D is ambiguous. CDR3 bases: TGCAGCGTTGAATTATTCGTAGAGGGAGCTTTCTTT. This codes for CSVELFVEGAFF.